One TCR beta chain is described in this entry. The source of the sample is a study of cytomegalovirus exposure and HLA in healthy donors. Germline lookup yields CDR1 SNHLY and CDR2 FYNNEI. Trimming removed 7 bases from V and 2 bases from J; junction bases left unmatched: 6. There are 16 residues in the CDR3. PCR used 60 Vbeta primers and 13 Jbeta primers. The assay was immunoSEQ multiplex PCR, and TCRdb's table has in-frame clones only and misses some. The table includes around 150,000 clones, 76% detected once. The sample was PBMCs. The TCR was taken from a man between 35 and 55 years old in good health and CMV-seronegative. This chain uses TRBV2 with TRBJ2-5; 14 nucleotides align to TRBD2. The CDR3 coding sequence is TGTGCCAGCAATTCCGGACTAGCGGGGGGTCAAGAGACCCAGTACTTC. This encodes CASNSGLAGGQETQYF.